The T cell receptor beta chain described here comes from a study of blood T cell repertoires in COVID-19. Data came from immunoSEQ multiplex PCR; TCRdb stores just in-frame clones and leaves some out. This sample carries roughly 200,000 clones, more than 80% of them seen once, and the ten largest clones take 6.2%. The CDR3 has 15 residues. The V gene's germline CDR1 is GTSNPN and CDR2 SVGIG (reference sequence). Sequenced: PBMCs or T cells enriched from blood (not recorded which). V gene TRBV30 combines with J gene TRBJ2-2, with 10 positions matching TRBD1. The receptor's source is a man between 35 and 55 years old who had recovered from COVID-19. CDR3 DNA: TGTGCTGCCGGGACAGGGGCTCGAGGCACCGGGGAGCTGTTTTTT. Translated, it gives CAAGTGARGTGELFF.